This TCR beta chain was recovered during a study of T cells in localized non-small cell lung cancer. The study's findings and limits: Longer overall survival accompanied higher blood T cell density.

Assay: immunoSEQ multiplex PCR; the TCRdb copy retains only in-frame clones and omits some. The sample holds more than 45,000 clones, over 80% seen once. This clone was seen only once. Its antigen is not identified. Unmatched junction bases numbered 10, after V lost 1 base and J lost 4 bases. The germline V gene encodes CDR1 SGHTA and CDR2 FQGNSA. CDR3 size: 16 residues. Sequencing was performed on peripheral blood mononuclear cells, taken before any cancer treatment. This receptor was obtained from a man between 40 and 70 years old with stage III lung adenocarcinoma. The rearrangement links TRBV7-2 to TRBJ2-7; TRBD2 matches at 7 bases. The CDR3 is CASSLVGSGATYEQYF. DNA for the CDR3: TGTGCCAGCAGCTTAGTCGGGAGCGGGGCTACGTACGAGCAGTACTTC.